This TCR beta chain is drawn from a study of T-cell reconstitution after alpha-beta-depleted transplantation in children. This clonotype was seen many times. Construction of the TCRbeta library involved unique molecular identifiers. Using its own MiXCR run on the PCR reads, TCRdb lists one record per CDR3 protein. Among just over 350,000 distinct CDR3 sequences, about 14% were seen once, and the ten largest hold 4.3%. Germline values: CDR1 SGDLS, CDR2 YYNGEE. V shed 3 bases and J shed 6 bases, with 13 bases lying between them. This CDR3 region has 14 residues. This sequence joins TRBV9 and TRBJ2-1, with D uncertain. This sequence originates from a human donor who donated a stem cell graft to a child with Fanconi anemia. Sequencing was performed on PBMCs, taken from the stem cell graft. In DNA, the CDR3 is TGTGCCAGCAGCGCAGACCCTAGTCCCAATGAGCAGTTCTTC. Protein: CASSADPSPNEQFF.